What follows are 19 T cell receptor beta chains derived from one specimen sequenced in a study of Ad26.COV2.S vaccination and SARS-CoV-2 variants. Treatment denoted: some 20 received Ad26.COV2.S at low or high dose, single or two shots; roughly 5 received placebo; per-sample allocation not given. The study sampled participants on day 63 after the first vaccine or placebo injection. Some clones are missing from TCRdb's copy, which holds only in-frame ones; the method was immunoSEQ multiplex PCR. The data show 500,000 or so clones, roughly 87% seen once. Sequencing used peripheral blood, obtained in a trial of Ad26.COV2.S vaccine versus placebo. Every receptor here comes from a person aged 18-65 years who received the Ad26.COV2.S COVID-19 vaccine or a placebo.

In DNA form, the CDR3 reads TGTGCCATCGGTGGTGCAACTAATGAAAAACTGTTTTTT. Translating gives CAIGGATNEKLFF. This chain joins TRBV6-6 and TRBJ1-4; D unresolved. From germline, CDR1 is MNHNY and CDR2 SVGAGI (reference sequence). This CDR3 has 13 residues. Deletions cut 10 bases from V and 0 bases from J, with 9 bases between.

As DNA, the CDR3 is TGTGCCAGCAAAAAGGACAGGGGTGGGAATGAGCAGTTCTTC. Its protein is CASKKDRGGNEQFF. The chain is built from TRBV6-4 and TRBJ2-1; 9 bases align to TRBD1. Germline V lookup: CDR1 MRHNA, CDR2 SNTAGT. Germline trimming cut 7 bases from V and 7 bases from J; bases unmatched to any gene: 8. The CDR3 length is 14 residues.

This chain's CDR3 is CASSQAIGIAAGKLFF. DNA of the CDR3: TGTGCCAGCAGCCAGGCGATCGGGATCGCGGCGGGAAAACTGTTTTTT. This rearrangement joins TRBV14 to TRBJ1-4; D is uncertain. This CDR3 region has 16 residues. The germline V gene encodes CDR1 SGHDN and CDR2 FVKESK. The ends were cut back, 3 bases at V and 10 bases at J, with 21 bases in the middle.

The chain is built from TRBV4-1 and TRBJ1-5; 8 bases map to TRBD1. From germline, CDR1 is MGHRA and CDR2 YSYEKL. V trimming: 1 base; J trimming: 3 bases; junction bases outside the gene matches: 2. This CDR3 spans 15 amino acids. CDR3 residues: CASSQVQGANQPQHF. Here the CDR3 DNA reads TGCGCCAGCAGCCAAGTCCAGGGGGCCAATCAGCCCCAGCATTTT.

The chain combines TRBV7-2 with TRBJ2-5; D is uncertain. Germline V gene sequence: CDR1 SGHTA, CDR2 FQGNSA. This CDR3 contains 13 residues. Trimming cost V 1 base and J 3 bases, with 6 bases left between them. Here the CDR3 DNA reads TGTGCCAGCAGCTTAGTCGCGGAAGAGACCCAGTACTTC. Its translation: CASSLVAEETQYF. Based on the CDR3 plus reference TRBV7-2 and TRBJ2-5, the full variable domain is GAGVSQSPSNKVTEKGKDVELRCDPISGHTALYWYRQSLGQGLEFLIYFQGNSAPDKSGLPSDRFSAERTGGSVSTLTIQRTQQEDSAVYLCASSLVAEETQYFGPGTRLLVL.

The chain links TRBV27 to TRBJ2-1; possible D gene TRBD2, 6 bases. In germline, CDR1 is MNHEY, CDR2 SMNVEV (reference sequence). The CDR3 runs 16 residues. V was clipped by 4 bases and J by 0 bases, with 13 bases between them. In DNA form, the CDR3 reads TGTGCCAGCAGTTCCAAGGGACTGAGCTCCTACAATGAGCAGTTCTTC. It codes for CASSSKGLSSYNEQFF.

The chain joins TRBV18 to TRBJ1-4; D is undetermined. This CDR3 has 19 amino acids. V dropped 3 bases and J dropped 0 bases, with 20 bases sitting between them. Germline values: CDR1 KGHSH, CDR2 LQKENI. The CDR3 DNA is TGTGCCAGCTCACCCACGAGGCACGGACCCTTTGCAACTAATGAAAAACTGTTTTTT. Encoded protein: CASSPTRHGPFATNEKLFF.

The chain links TRBV28 to TRBJ2-7, with TRBD2 matching 9 bases. V lost 10 bases and J lost 3; bases outside the gene matches: 10. The germline gives CDR1 MDHEN, CDR2 SYDVKM. The CDR3 extends over 14 amino acids. The CDR3, as DNA: TGTGCCATCTCCCCTTTTAGCGGGGGCTACGAGCAGTACTTC. Amino acids: CAISPFSGGYEQYF.

The chain has TRBV6-5 and TRBJ2-7, with TRBD2 as a possible D gene (5 bases). The germline V and J ends were trimmed by 9 bases and 0 bases, with 15 bases remaining between them. This CDR3 is 14 amino acids long. In germline, CDR1 is MNHEY, CDR2 SVGAGI. The CDR3 reads CASSRGLSSYEQYF. CDR3 coding DNA: TGTGCCAGTTCCCGAGGGCTCAGCTCCTACGAGCAGTACTTC.

The chain joins TRBV9 to TRBJ1-3, with a weak D call TRBD1 (6 bases). The ends were cut back, 0 bases at V and 1 base at J, with 8 bases in the middle. Germline values: CDR1 SGDLS, CDR2 YYNGEE. This CDR3 contains 15 residues. Here the CDR3 DNA reads TGTGCCAGCAGCGTAGACAGGGAATCTGGAAACACCATATATTTT. It codes for CASSVDRESGNTIYF.

The chain carries TRBV9 and TRBJ2-1, with TRBD2 matching over 10 bases. Germline CDR1 is SGDLS and CDR2 is YYNGEE. Trimming cost V 0 bases and J 9 bases; bases outside gene matches: 9. The length of the CDR3 is 16 residues. The CDR3 region is CASSVDSGRLSGEQFF. CDR3 DNA sequence: TGTGCCAGCAGCGTAGATAGCGGGAGGCTAAGCGGTGAGCAGTTCTTC.

The V gene is TRBV18, the J gene TRBJ2-1; 11 positions match TRBD2. J lost 2 bases, V lost 3 bases, and 3 bases had no gene match. This CDR3 comprises 16 residues. The V gene's germline CDR1 is KGHSH and CDR2 LQKENI. The CDR3 region has the DNA TGTGCCAGCTCACCGCTAGCGGGGGGAACCTACAATGAGCAGTTCTTC. Protein: CASSPLAGGTYNEQFF.

This chain connects TRBV15 to TRBJ1-1, with a weak D call TRBD1 (5 bases). In germline, CDR1 is LNHNV, CDR2 YYDKDF (reference sequence). Deletions cut 0 bases from V and 3 bases from J, with 11 bases between. The CDR3 has 15 amino acids. In DNA, the CDR3 is TGTGCCACCAGCAGAGATCCAGGGTGGGACACTGAAGCTTTCTTT. Its protein product is CATSRDPGWDTEAFF.

The chain combines TRBV6-5 with TRBJ1-4; D ambiguous. The CDR3 spans 10 residues. V was cut by 11 bases and J by 12 bases, with 13 bases left in between. The germline V gene has CDR1 MNHEY and CDR2 SVGAGI. CDR3 nucleotides: TGTGCCGGGAAGAATGTTGAACTGTTTTTT. This codes for CAGKNVELFF.

The CDR3 DNA is TGTGCCAGCAGCGTAGTTCGGGGGGATCCTAGCACAGATACGCAGTATTTT. It encodes CASSVVRGDPSTDTQYF. The V and J genes are TRBV9 and TRBJ2-3, with TRBD2 matching over 7 bases. Trimming cost V 0 bases and J 0 bases; bases outside gene matches: 7. The germline V gene encodes CDR1 SGDLS and CDR2 YYNGEE. The CDR3 runs 17 residues.

The chain carries TRBV28 and TRBJ1-5; D gene ambiguous. Germline CDR1 is MDHEN and CDR2 is SYDVKM. Trimming shortened V by 3 bases and J by 11 bases, and 14 bases separated the two germline ends. This CDR3 has 13 amino acids. CDR3: CASSFPLAEAQHF. CDR3 DNA sequence: TGTGCCAGCAGTTTCCCCCTAGCCGAGGCCCAGCATTTT.

The chain joins TRBV6-1 to TRBJ2-5, with D maybe TRBD2 (5 bases). The V gene lost 2 bases and the J gene lost 5 bases, with 12 bases spanning the gap. From germline, CDR1 is MNHNS and CDR2 SASEGT. CDR3 size: 14 residues. The CDR3 here is CASSELRDGETQYF. For the CDR3, the DNA is TGTGCCAGCAGTGAACTTCGGGATGGGGAGACCCAGTACTTC.

V is TRBV7-2 and J is TRBJ2-7; D gene uncertain. With 7 bases removed from V and 3 bases from J, the gap between germline ends came to 13 bases. The germline gives CDR1 SGHTA, CDR2 FQGNSA. The CDR3 has 13 amino acids. As DNA, the CDR3 is TGTGCCAGCACCATTATGGTAGGCTACGAGCAGTACGTC. Protein sequence: CASTIMVGYEQYV.

The chain combines TRBV21-1 with TRBJ1-1. TRBV21-1 is marked as a pseudogene. This CDR3 is built from 13 residues. CDR3 protein: CASTLNAGAEAFF. The CDR3 nucleotides read TGTGCCAGCACCTTAAACGCGGGCGCTGAAGCTTTCTTT.